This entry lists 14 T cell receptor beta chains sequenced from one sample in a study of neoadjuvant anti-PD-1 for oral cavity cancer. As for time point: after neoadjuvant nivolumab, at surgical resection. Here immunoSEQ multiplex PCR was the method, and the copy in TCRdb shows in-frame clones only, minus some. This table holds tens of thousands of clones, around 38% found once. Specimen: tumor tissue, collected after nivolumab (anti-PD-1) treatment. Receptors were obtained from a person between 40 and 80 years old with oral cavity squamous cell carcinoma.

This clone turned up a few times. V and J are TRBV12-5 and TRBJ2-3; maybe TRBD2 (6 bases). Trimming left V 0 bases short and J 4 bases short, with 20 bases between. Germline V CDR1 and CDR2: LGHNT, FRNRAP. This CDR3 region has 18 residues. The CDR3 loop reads CASGLVLGWAGLADTQYF. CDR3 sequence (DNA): TGTGCTAGTGGTTTGGTACTTGGGTGGGCGGGGCTTGCAGATACGCAGTATTTT.

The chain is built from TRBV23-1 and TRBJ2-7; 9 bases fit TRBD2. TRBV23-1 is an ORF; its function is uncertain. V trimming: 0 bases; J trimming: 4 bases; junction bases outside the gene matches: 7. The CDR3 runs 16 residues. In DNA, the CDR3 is TGCGCCAGCAGTCAATCGGGCTGGCGGGAGGGTTACGAGCAGTACTTC. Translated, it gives CASSQSGWREGYEQYF.

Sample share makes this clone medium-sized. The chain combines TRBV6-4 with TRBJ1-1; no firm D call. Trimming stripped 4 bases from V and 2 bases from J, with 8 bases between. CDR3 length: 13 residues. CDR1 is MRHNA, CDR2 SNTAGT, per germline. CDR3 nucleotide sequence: TGTGCCAGCAGTGTTGGGGTTAACACTGAAGCTTTCTTT. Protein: CASSVGVNTEAFF.

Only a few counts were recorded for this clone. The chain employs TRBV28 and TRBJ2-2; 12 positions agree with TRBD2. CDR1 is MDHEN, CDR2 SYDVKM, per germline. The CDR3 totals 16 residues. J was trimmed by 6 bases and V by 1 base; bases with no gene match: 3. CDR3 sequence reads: CASSLYLAGGPGELFF. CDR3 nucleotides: TGTGCCAGCAGTTTATACCTAGCGGGAGGGCCCGGGGAGCTGTTTTTT.

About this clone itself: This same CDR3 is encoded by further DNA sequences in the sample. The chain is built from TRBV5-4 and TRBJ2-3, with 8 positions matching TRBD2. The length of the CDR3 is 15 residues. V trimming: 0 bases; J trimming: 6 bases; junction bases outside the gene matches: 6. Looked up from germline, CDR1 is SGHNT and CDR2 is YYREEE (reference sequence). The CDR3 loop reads CASSLEGAGGDTQYF. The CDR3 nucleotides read TGTGCCAGCAGCTTGGAAGGGGCGGGAGGCGATACGCAGTATTTT.

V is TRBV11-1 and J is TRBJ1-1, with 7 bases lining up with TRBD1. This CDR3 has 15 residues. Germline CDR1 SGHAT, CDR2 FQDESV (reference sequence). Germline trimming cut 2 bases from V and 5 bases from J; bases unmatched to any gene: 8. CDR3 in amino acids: CASSLTGESGTEAFF. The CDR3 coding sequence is TGTGCCAGCAGCTTAACAGGGGAGTCCGGGACTGAAGCTTTCTTT.

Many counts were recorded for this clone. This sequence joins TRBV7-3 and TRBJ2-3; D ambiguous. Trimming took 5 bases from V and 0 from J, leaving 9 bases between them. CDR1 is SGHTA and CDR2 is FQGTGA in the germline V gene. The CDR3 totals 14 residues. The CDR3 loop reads CASSKAGSTDTQYF. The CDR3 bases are TGTGCCAGCAGCAAAGCAGGTAGCACAGATACGCAGTATTTT.

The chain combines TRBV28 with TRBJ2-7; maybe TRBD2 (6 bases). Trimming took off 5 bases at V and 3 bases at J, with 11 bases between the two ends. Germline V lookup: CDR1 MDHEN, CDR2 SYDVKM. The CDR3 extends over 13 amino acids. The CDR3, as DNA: TGTGCCAGCAGTCCCCGACTAGTCTACGAGCAGTACTTC. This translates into CASSPRLVYEQYF.

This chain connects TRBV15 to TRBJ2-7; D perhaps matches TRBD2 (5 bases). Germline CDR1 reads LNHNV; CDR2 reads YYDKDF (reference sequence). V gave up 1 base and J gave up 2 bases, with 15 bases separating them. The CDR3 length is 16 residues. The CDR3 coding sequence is TGTGCCACCAGCAGAGGACGGGATGGGAGACCCTACGAGCAGTACTTC. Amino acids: CATSRGRDGRPYEQYF.

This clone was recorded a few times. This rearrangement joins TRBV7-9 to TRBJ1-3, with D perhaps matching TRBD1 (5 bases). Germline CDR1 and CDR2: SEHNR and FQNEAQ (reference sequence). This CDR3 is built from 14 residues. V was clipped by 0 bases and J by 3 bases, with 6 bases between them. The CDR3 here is CASSLAGVGNTIYF. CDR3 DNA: TGTGCCAGCAGCTTAGCAGGGGTTGGAAACACCATATATTTT.

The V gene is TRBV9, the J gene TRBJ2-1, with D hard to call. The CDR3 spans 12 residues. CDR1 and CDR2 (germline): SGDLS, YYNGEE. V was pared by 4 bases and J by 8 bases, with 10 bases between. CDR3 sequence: CASSIMSDEQFF. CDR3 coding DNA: TGTGCCAGCAGCATAATGTCTGATGAGCAGTTCTTC.

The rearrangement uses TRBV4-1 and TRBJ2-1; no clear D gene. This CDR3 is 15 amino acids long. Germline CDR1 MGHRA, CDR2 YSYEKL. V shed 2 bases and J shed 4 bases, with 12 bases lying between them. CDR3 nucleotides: TGCGCCAGCAGCCAACGCCGGAACGGGTACAATGAGCAGTTCTTC. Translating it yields CASSQRRNGYNEQFF.

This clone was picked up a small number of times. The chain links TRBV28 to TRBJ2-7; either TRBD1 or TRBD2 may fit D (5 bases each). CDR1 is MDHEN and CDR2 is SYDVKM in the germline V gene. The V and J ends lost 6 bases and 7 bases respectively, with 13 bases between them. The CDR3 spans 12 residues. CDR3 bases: TGTGCCAGCAGGGCCTCTGGGGGAGAGCAGTACTTC. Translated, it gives CASRASGGEQYF.

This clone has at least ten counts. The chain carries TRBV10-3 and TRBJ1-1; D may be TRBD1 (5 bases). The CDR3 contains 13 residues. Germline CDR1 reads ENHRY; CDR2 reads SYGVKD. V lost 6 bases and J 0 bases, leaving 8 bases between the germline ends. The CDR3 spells CAIRGEVNTEAFF. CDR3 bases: TGTGCCATCAGAGGGGAGGTGAACACTGAAGCTTTCTTT.